The entry below describes one T cell receptor beta chain. No antigen is known for it. No base-level quality is on record; no much larger clone is a single base apart. To sequence the TCRbeta CDR3 region, genomic DNA was isolated from the sorted cells. TCRbeta CDR3 regions were sequenced using the immunoSEQ Assay. TCRdb stores this immuneACCESS table with in-frame sequences only. Part of the clones is absent; in the studies checked, under half of the shortfall reflects unresolved V genes, and no reason is known for the rest. The sample table records roughly 61,000 clones; 81% of these occur just once. The biggest ten clones account for 0.75% to 0.8% of the sample. The data stem from a study of OX40 agonist ivuxolimab in advanced cancers. Regarding the study in general: The costimulatory receptor OX40 (CD134) was targeted by ivuxolimab, a fully human IgG2 agonistic monoclonal antibody. Partial responses occurred in three dose-escalation patients: two with cutaneous melanoma and one with hepatocellular carcinoma. The point of sequencing TCRbeta in the periphery was to test whether ivuxolimab changed TCR sequence diversity and drove clonal T-cell expansion. A male proportion of under 85% and a mean age of 60 years, ranging from 23 to 79, were recorded for the dose-escalation cohort. Intravenous ivuxolimab was administered to patients every 2 weeks at six dose levels: 0.01, 0.1, 0.3, 1.5, 3 and 10 mg/kg. Patients were allowed to have had prior anti-PD-1, anti-PD-L1 or anti-CTLA-4 therapy, and around two fifths of the dose-escalation patients had been treated with checkpoint inhibitors. The paper describes the monotherapy dose-escalation part (N ≈ 52 patients) of the phase I trial of ivuxolimab. Among the roughly 54 dose-escalation patients, approximately 20 had hepatocellular carcinoma, approximately 15 melanoma, 9 renal cell carcinoma and 9 head and neck cancer. General study outcomes and caveats: Low levels of normalized T-cell clonal expansion were also seen in some nonresponding patients. Partial responders in the 0.1-3.0 mg/kg groups had among the lowest normalized peripheral clonal expansion, especially among CD8+ T cells. Antigen specificity was not determined for the clonally expanded peripheral T cells. At doses of 0.1 to 3.0 mg/kg, clonal expansion of both CD4+ and CD8+ blood T cells was observed from baseline to week 6. After ivuxolimab, more expanded clones were found on average in CD8+ T cells than in CD4+ T cells.

Patients with a history of autoimmune disease or receiving systemic immunosuppression were excluded from the trial. Peripheral blood for TCR sequencing was collected from all dose cohorts at baseline, on cycle 4 day 1, and on cycle 7 day 1. The samples were taken from a phase I, first-in-human, multicenter, open-label dose-escalation trial of ivuxolimab. Adults with locally advanced or metastatic melanoma, renal cell, hepatocellular, or head and neck squamous cell carcinoma were enrolled in the trial. Before TCR sequencing, CD4+ T cells and CD8+ T cells were sorted from peripheral blood as separate populations. This material consisted of CD4+ or CD8+ T cells sorted from blood, taken in a trial of the OX40 agonist ivuxolimab. This TCR came from an adult with an advanced solid tumor such as melanoma, head and neck, liver or kidney cancer.

The CDR3 sequence is CASRYPGGYQPQHF. The nucleotides read TGTGCCAGCAGGTACCCAGGGGGCTATCAGCCCCAGCATTTT. The sequence links TRBV6-1 to TRBJ1-5, and TRBD1 aligns with 8 junction nucleotides. From cysteine to phenylalanine, the CDR3 is 14 amino acids long. Just the 42-base CDR3 DNA is kept, in frame starting at base 1. Via the germline V gene, CDR1 is MNHNS and CDR2 SASEGT. Ends trimmed: V by 6 bases, J by 5 bases; bases unmatched to a gene: 6.